The 6 T cell receptor beta chains given below trace back to one sample, sequenced in a study of blood T cells in healthy people across ages. Next came a second PCR, run for roughly 6 to 11 cycles, which used a sample-barcoded 5' primer along with a J-beta primer mix. TCRdb re-called the 5' RACE reads through MiXCR, storing one row per CDR3 protein. The repertoire includes fewer than 800,000 distinct CDR3 sequences, more than 20% of them detected once, and just under 9.5% sits in the top ten. The data also belong to a second study, concerning T cells of mothers and their children.

The sample taken for sequencing was blood. These receptors all stem from a boy aged 5 to 17 in good health.

This chain joins TRBV29-1 and TRBJ2-7, with 7 bases fitting TRBD1. The V and J ends lost 4 bases and 5 bases, in that order; junction bases with no gene match: 8. Germline V gene data show CDR1 as SQVTM and CDR2 as ANQGSEA. The CDR3 covers 13 residues. The CDR3 DNA reads as TGCAGCGTTGCTTTGAGACAGGGCCACGAGCAGTACTTC. This encodes CSVALRQGHEQYF.

The rearrangement joins TRBV7-2 to TRBJ1-3, with 7 bases aligning to TRBD1. The length of the CDR3 is 16 residues. V lost 1 base, J lost 0 bases, and 3 bases stayed unmatched. Germline CDR1 reads SGHTA; CDR2 reads FQGNSA. CDR3 sequence reads: CASSLGAGGSGNTIYF. The CDR3 nucleotides read TGTGCCAGCAGCTTAGGGGCAGGGGGCTCTGGAAACACCATATATTTT.

J is TRBJ2-5 and V is TRBV3-1, with 7 bases fitting TRBD2. The CDR3 runs 18 residues. The V gene's germline CDR1 is LGHDT and CDR2 YNNKEL (reference sequence). Trimming cost V 5 bases and J 1 base; bases outside gene matches: 16. Here the CDR3 reads CASSEGTPSGDPQETQYF. The CDR3 nucleotides are TGTGCCAGCAGCGAGGGGACCCCAAGCGGGGACCCCCAAGAGACCCAGTACTTC.

This clonotype was seen a handful of times. J is TRBJ1-4 and V is TRBV7-2; D not resolved. The CDR3 contains 14 residues. CDR1 is SGHTA and CDR2 is FQGNSA in the germline V gene. With 5 bases removed from V and 7 bases from J, the gap between germline ends came to 14 bases. In nucleotides, the CDR3 is TGTGCCAGCAGCCCCTACGGGCCGGGTGAAAAACTGTTTTTT. Translating it yields CASSPYGPGEKLFF.

In this sample, this clonotype turned up many times. This chain uses TRBV25-1 with TRBJ1-2, with a weak D call TRBD1 (5 bases). The V and J ends lost 3 bases and 6 bases respectively, with 14 bases between them. CDR1 is MGHDK and CDR2 is SYGVNS in the germline V gene. The CDR3 consists of 14 residues. This CDR3 is CASSDSGPVNGYTF. Written as DNA, the CDR3 is TGTGCCAGCAGTGACTCAGGGCCCGTGAATGGCTACACCTTC.

V gene TRBV28 combines with J gene TRBJ2-3; 10 bases line up with TRBD2. From germline, CDR1 is MDHEN and CDR2 SYDVKM. V lost 4 bases, J lost 0 bases, and 13 bases stayed unmatched. The CDR3 runs to 19 residues. The CDR3 reads CASSSHAVTSGFSTDTQYF. For the CDR3, the DNA is TGTGCCAGCAGTTCCCATGCGGTGACTAGCGGGTTTAGCACAGATACGCAGTATTTT.